The clone carrying this TCR beta chain has only one observation. Survey-level immunoSEQ sequencing profiled the TCR beta repertoire. Assay: immunoSEQ multiplex PCR; the TCRdb copy retains only in-frame clones and omits some. The repertoire holds about 50,000 clones, with 85% to 95% as singletons. V lost 4 bases and J lost 4; bases outside the gene matches: 4. Germline V gives CDR1 KGHSH, CDR2 LQKENI. This CDR3 has 15 amino acids. The chain combines TRBV18 with TRBJ1-5; TRBD1 matches at 10 bases. Sequenced input: PBMCs. This sequence was found in a man aged 35-49 years with rheumatoid arthritis. Written as DNA, the CDR3 is TGTGCCAGCTCACGACCGGGACAGGGGAATCAGCCCCAGCATTTT. Translated: CASSRPGQGNQPQHF.